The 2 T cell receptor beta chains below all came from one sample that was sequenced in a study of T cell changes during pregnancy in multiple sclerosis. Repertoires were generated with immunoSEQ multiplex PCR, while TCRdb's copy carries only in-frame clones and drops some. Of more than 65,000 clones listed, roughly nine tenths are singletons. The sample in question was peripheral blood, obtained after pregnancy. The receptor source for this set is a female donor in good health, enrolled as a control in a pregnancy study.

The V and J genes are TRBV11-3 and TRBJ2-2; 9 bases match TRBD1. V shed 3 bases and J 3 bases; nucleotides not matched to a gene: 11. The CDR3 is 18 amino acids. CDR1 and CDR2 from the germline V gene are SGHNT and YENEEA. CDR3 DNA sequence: TGTGCCAGCAGCTTCGGGGACTTGGGGACAGGGTACACCGGGGAGCTGTTTTTT. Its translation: CASSFGDLGTGYTGELFF.

CDR3 loop: CASSSKEVETQYF. Written as DNA, the CDR3 is TGTGCCAGCAGCTCCAAAGAGGTGGAGACCCAGTACTTC. V usage is TRBV6-5 and J usage is TRBJ2-5; D uncertain. Trimming took 6 bases from V and 5 from J, leaving 13 bases between them. From germline, CDR1 is MNHEY and CDR2 SVGAGI. This CDR3 comprises 13 residues.